These 2 T cell receptor beta chains share one sample of origin, sequenced in a study of PD-L1 blockade in urothelial cancer (dated 2017 in TCRdb). The protocol used for the library was the immunoSEQ multiplex PCR assay. TCRdb took this table from immuneACCESS and kept in-frame rearrangements with V and J called. Such tables lack part of the clones; where checked against another copy, unresolved V genes explain under half of the gap, and the rest is unexplained. This sample has about 55,000 clones in its table, and roughly 80% of those were observed once. The ten largest clones add up to roughly 4% of the sample. The label giving this sample's time point can be read as: pretreatment peripheral blood. Specimen: PBMCs, collected around atezolizumab (anti-PD-L1) treatment. The receptors originated from a man between 65 and 85 years old with urothelial cancer.

In nucleotides, the CDR3 is TGCAGTGCCCAGGGGAATGGCTACACCTTC. It yields the protein CSAQGNGYTF. This chain connects TRBV20-1 to TRBJ1-2; weak D call: TRBD1 (6 bases). V was shortened by 6 bases and J by 6 bases, with 8 bases between the two germline ends. Germline values: CDR1 DFQATT, CDR2 SNEGSKA (reference sequence). The CDR3 has 10 residues.

The rearrangement uses TRBV7-3 and TRBJ2-6, with D possibly being TRBD1 (5 bases). Deletions cut 5 bases from V and 5 bases from J, with 19 bases between. Germline CDR1 reads SGHTA; CDR2 reads FQGTGA. The CDR3 has 17 residues. Written as DNA, the CDR3 is TGTGCCAGCAGCCCTAGTGGGGCAGGGCAGAGGGCCAACGTCCTGACTTTC. It encodes CASSPSGAGQRANVLTF.